Given below is one T cell receptor (beta chain) in context. This entry comes from a study of blood T cell repertoires in COVID-19. On the study more broadly: Samples taken during acute and convalescent COVID-19 were collected in the United States, Italy and Spain. The cDNA or gDNA used as material had been derived from T cells, B-cell-depleted T cells, or PBMCs.

TCRdb's copy holds only in-frame clones and misses some; the assay was immunoSEQ multiplex PCR. The data contain a few hundred thousand clones, approximately 86% of them seen just once; the ten biggest clones take up roughly 5.6%. The V end was cut by 2 bases, the J end by 1 base, with 9 bases between. CDR3 length: 15 amino acids. Germline CDR1 is MNHEY and CDR2 is SVGEGT. During active infection, Seattle patients enrolled and were then monitored through disease. The sequenced sample was peripheral blood. This chain connects TRBV6-2 or TRBV6-3 to TRBJ2-1, with D possibly matching TRBD1 (5 bases). The receptor's source is a woman aged 60-70 years with COVID-19, enrolled during active disease. The CDR3 protein is CASSYPRDSYNEQFF. The CDR3, as DNA: TGTGCCAGCAGTTACCCCAGGGATTCCTACAATGAGCAGTTCTTC.